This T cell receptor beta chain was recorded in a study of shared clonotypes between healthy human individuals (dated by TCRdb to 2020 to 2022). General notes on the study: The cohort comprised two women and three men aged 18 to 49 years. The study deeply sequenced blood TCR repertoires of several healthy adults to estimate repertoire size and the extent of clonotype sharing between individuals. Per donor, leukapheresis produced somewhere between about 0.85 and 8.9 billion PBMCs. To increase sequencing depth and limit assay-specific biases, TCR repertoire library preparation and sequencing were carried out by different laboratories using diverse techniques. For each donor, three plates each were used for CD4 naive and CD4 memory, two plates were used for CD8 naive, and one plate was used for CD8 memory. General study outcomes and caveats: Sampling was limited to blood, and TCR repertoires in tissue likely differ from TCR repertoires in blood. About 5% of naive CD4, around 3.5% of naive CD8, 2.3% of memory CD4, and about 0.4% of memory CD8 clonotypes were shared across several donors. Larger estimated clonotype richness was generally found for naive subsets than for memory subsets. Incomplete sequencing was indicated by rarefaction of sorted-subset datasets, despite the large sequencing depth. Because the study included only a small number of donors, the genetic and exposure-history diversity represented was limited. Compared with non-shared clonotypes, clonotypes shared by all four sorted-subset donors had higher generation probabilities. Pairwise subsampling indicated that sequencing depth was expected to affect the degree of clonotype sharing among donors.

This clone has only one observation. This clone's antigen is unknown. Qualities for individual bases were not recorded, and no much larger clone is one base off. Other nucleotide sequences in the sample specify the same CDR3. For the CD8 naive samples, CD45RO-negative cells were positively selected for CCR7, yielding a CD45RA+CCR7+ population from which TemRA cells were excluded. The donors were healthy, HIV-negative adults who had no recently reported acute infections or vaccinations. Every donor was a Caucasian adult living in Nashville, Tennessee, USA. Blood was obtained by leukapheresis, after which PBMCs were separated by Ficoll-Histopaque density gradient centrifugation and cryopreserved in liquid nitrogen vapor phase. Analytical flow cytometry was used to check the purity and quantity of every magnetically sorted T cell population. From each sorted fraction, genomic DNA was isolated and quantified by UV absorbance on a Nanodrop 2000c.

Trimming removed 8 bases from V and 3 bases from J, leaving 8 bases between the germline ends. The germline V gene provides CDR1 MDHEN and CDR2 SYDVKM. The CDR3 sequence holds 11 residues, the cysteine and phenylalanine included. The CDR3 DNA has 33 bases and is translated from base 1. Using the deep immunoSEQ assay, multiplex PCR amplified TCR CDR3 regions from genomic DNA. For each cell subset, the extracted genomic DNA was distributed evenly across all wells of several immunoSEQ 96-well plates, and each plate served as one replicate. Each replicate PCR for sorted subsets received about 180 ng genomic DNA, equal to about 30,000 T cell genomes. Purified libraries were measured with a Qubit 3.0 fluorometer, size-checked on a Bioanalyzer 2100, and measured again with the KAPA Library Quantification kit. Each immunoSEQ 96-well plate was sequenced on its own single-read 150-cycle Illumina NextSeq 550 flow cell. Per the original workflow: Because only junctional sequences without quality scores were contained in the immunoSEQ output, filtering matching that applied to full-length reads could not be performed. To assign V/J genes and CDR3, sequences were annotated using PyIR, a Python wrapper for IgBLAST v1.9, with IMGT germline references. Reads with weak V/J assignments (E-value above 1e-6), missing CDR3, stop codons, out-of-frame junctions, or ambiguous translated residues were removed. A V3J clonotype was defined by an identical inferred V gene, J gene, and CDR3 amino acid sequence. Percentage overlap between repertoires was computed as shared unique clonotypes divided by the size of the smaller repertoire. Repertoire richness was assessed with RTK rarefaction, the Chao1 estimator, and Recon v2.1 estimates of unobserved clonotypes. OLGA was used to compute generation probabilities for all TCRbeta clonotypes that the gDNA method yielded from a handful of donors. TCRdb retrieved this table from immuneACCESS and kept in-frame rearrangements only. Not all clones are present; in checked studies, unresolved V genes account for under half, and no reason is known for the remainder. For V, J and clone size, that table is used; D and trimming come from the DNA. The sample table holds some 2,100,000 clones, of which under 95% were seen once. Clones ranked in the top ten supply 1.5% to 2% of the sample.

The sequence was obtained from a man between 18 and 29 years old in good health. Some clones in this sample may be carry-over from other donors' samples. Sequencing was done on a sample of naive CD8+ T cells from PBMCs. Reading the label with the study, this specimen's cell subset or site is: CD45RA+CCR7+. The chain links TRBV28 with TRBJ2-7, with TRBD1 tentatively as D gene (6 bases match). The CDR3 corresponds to CASSQGYEQYF. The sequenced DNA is TGTGCCAGCTCACAGGGCTACGAGCAGTACTTC.